This TCR beta chain is drawn from a study of CD8+ T cells in alopecia areata. Described treatment: oral pan-JAK inhibitor, 5-10 mg twice daily. The sequencing template was cDNA reverse transcribed from extracted RNA. Profiling relied on immunoSEQ multiplex PCR, and the TCRdb table lists in-frame clones only, not all of them. This table has fewer than 250,000 clones, roughly two fifths appearing once. Germline V gives CDR1 GTSNPN, CDR2 SVGIG (reference sequence). Trimming cost V 3 bases and J 7 bases; bases outside gene matches: 10. The CDR3 has 14 amino acids. The sequences come from CD4+ T cells sorted from blood, collected between weeks 30 and 35, from a patient treated with tofacitinib. The receptor was derived from a human donor with alopecia areata. The V and J genes are TRBV30 and TRBJ2-7, with 9 nucleotides matching TRBD1. This CDR3 reads CAWSGDRAAREQYF. The CDR3 region has the DNA TGTGCCTGGAGCGGGGACAGGGCGGCGAGAGAGCAGTACTTC.